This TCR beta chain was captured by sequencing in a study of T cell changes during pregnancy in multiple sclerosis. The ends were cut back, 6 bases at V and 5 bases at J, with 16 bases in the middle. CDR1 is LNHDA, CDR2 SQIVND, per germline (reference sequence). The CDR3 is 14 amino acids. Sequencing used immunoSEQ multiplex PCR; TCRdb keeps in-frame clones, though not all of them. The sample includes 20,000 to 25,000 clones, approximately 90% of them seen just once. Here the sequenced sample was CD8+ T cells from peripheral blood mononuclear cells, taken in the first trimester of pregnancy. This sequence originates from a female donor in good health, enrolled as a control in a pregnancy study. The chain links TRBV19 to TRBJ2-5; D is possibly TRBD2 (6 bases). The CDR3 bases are TGTGCCAGTAGCCCTATGGGGGGTACGGAGACCCAGTACTTC. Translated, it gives CASSPMGGTETQYF.